Each of the 19 T cell receptor beta chains below was sequenced from the same sample in a study of identical twins. TCRdb fed the 5' RACE reads into MiXCR, producing one record per CDR3 protein. The sample records about 690,000 distinct CDR3 sequences, around 5.7% being singletons. Sequencing used naive T cells sorted from blood. These TCRs come from a man aged 18 to 29 in good health.

This clonotype appeared many times. V is TRBV5-6 and J is TRBJ1-2; no firm D call. The germline CDR1 and CDR2 sequences are SGHDT and YYEEEE. This CDR3 has 11 amino acids. Trimming left V 2 bases short and J 8 bases short, with 7 bases between. The CDR3 loop reads CASSFGLGYTF. As DNA, the CDR3 is TGTGCCAGCAGCTTCGGTCTCGGCTACACCTTC.

This clonotype was counted a few times. This chain connects TRBV20-1 to TRBJ2-4; D not certain. Germline V lookup: CDR1 DFQATT, CDR2 SNEGSKA (reference sequence). Trimming removed 3 bases at V and 0 bases at J, with 9 bases between. CDR3 length: 14 amino acids. The CDR3 DNA sequence: TGCAGTGCTAGTTTGTCGGTAGCCAAAAACATTCAGTACTTC. The encoded protein is CSASLSVAKNIQYF.

The chain couples TRBV5-1 to TRBJ2-2; D is undetermined. V lost 0 bases and J lost 0, with 9 bases in between. Germline V CDR1 and CDR2: SGHRS, YFSETQ. This CDR3 region has 16 residues. The CDR3: CASSLVVSSNTGELFF. CDR3 DNA sequence: TGCGCCAGCAGCTTGGTTGTCAGCTCGAACACCGGGGAGCTGTTTTTT.

The gene calls are TRBV15 and TRBJ2-3; D call uncertain. The CDR3 sequence is 15 residues long. V was cut by 0 bases and J by 0 bases, with 7 bases left in between. CDR1 and CDR2 (germline): LNHNV, YYDKDF (reference sequence). The DNA for the CDR3 is TGTGCCACCAGCAGAGAAGAACGCAGCACAGATACGCAGTATTTT. This encodes CATSREERSTDTQYF. Combining the CDR3 with reference TRBV15 and TRBJ2-3 gives the whole variable domain DAMVIQNPRYQVTQFGKPVTLSCSQTLNHNVMYWYQQKSSQAPKLLFHYYDKDFNNEADTPDNFQSRRPNTSFCFLDIRSPGLGDTAMYLCATSREERSTDTQYFGPGTRLTVL.

V and J are TRBV4-3 and TRBJ2-1; 11 bases align to TRBD2. Losses at the gene ends were 3 bases for V and 7 bases for J; bases not matched to a gene: 8. This CDR3 contains 16 residues. The V gene's germline CDR1 is LGHNA and CDR2 YSLEER. The CDR3 DNA reads TGCGCCAGCAGCCATGATCTAGCGGGAGGTGGGAATGAGCAGTTCTTC. Encoded protein: CASSHDLAGGGNEQFF.

This clonotype was seen repeatedly, ten times or more. The chain links TRBV29-1 to TRBJ2-5, with a weak D call TRBD1 (5 bases). V dropped 5 bases and J dropped 3 bases, with 10 bases sitting between them. Per the germline V gene, CDR1 is SQVTM and CDR2 is ANQGSEA. This CDR3 has 12 amino acids. CDR3 bases: TGCAGCGTTTTTGACAGAAAAGAGACCCAGTACTTC. Translated: CSVFDRKETQYF.

This clonotype was detected many times. The genes are TRBV20-1 and TRBJ1-1, with D unresolved. V dropped 1 base and J dropped 6 bases, with 9 bases sitting between them. This CDR3 is built from 12 residues. In germline, CDR1 is DFQATT, CDR2 SNEGSKA (reference sequence). CDR3 coding DNA: TGCAGTGCTAGAGGGTTGTGGGCTGAAGCTTTCTTT. Translated: CSARGLWAEAFF.

The sample holds many counts of this clonotype. The rearrangement joins TRBV20-1 to TRBJ2-2; 9 positions match TRBD1. There are 16 residues in the CDR3. Germline trimming cut 5 bases from V and 7 bases from J; bases unmatched to any gene: 14. CDR1 is DFQATT and CDR2 is SNEGSKA in the germline V gene (reference sequence). This CDR3 is CSAPRTGGARGGELFF. The CDR3 DNA reads TGCAGTGCTCCACGAACAGGGGGCGCACGGGGCGGGGAGCTGTTTTTT.

This clonotype was detected many times. The rearrangement joins TRBV20-1 to TRBJ2-1; D gene ambiguous. In germline, CDR1 is DFQATT, CDR2 SNEGSKA (reference sequence). This CDR3 comprises 13 residues. V was shortened by 3 bases and J by 7 bases, with 13 bases between the two germline ends. The CDR3 spells CSARDQRWNEQFF. The CDR3 DNA follows: TGCAGTGCTAGGGACCAGAGGTGGAATGAGCAGTTCTTC.

This clonotype showed up just a few times. V gene TRBV20-1 combines with J gene TRBJ2-5, with TRBD2 matching 11 bases. This CDR3 is built from 17 residues. Germline values: CDR1 DFQATT, CDR2 SNEGSKA (reference sequence). J gave up 3 bases and V 5 bases, and 14 bases lay outside the gene matches. The CDR3 loop reads CSAASSGRRDTKETQYF. The DNA for the CDR3 is TGCAGTGCTGCCTCTAGCGGGAGGAGGGATACCAAAGAGACCCAGTACTTC.

There are many counts of this clonotype. This chain links TRBV12-3 or TRBV12-4 with TRBJ1-5; D is ambiguous. Trimming pared 5 bases from V and 3 bases from J, leaving 5 bases between. The CDR3 has 12 amino acids. CDR3 DNA sequence: TGTGCCAGCAGTCCCCTCAATCAGCCCCAGCATTTT. This translates into CASSPLNQPQHF.

V is TRBV6-1 and J is TRBJ2-3; D is unresolved. Germline V lookup: CDR1 MNHNS, CDR2 SASEGT. The CDR3 has 14 residues. With 3 bases removed from V and 6 bases from J, the gap between germline ends came to 13 bases. As DNA, the CDR3 is TGTGCCAGCAGTGAGGGGTTAACTCGGGATACGCAGTATTTT. It encodes CASSEGLTRDTQYF.

V usage is TRBV20-1 and J usage is TRBJ2-1, with TRBD1 matching over 7 bases. The V and J ends lost 8 bases and 6 bases, in that order; junction bases with no gene match: 10. This CDR3 is built from 13 residues. Germline V gene lookup returns CDR1 DFQATT and CDR2 SNEGSKA (reference sequence). As DNA, the CDR3 is TGCAGTCCCACTGAGGGGGCACGCAATGAGCAGTTCTTC. Residues: CSPTEGARNEQFF.

The J gene is TRBJ2-6, the V gene TRBV3-1; 7 bases match TRBD1. The CDR3 is 18 residues long. In germline, CDR1 is LGHDT, CDR2 YNNKEL (reference sequence). With 2 bases clipped from V and 0 bases from J, the junction kept 7 bases outside the gene matches. CDR3 DNA: TGTGCCAGCAGCCAAATCCGGGACAGTCTCTCTGGGGCCAACGTCCTGACTTTC. It yields the protein CASSQIRDSLSGANVLTF.

This clonotype appeared a few times. The CDR3 protein is CASSLWGQGDYNEQFF. The CDR3 nucleotides read TGTGCCAGCAGTTTATGGGGCCAGGGAGACTACAATGAGCAGTTCTTC. The chain links TRBV28 to TRBJ2-1, with D perhaps TRBD1 or TRBD2 (5 bases each). The CDR3 runs 16 residues. V lost 0 bases and J 3 bases, leaving 12 bases between the germline ends. Germline CDR1 MDHEN, CDR2 SYDVKM. The entire variable domain, with the rest obtained from reference TRBV28 and TRBJ2-1, is as follows: DVKVTQSSRYLVKRTGEKVFLECVQDMDHENMFWYRQDPGLGLRLIYFSYDVKMKEKGDIPEGYSVSREKKERFSLILESASTNQTSMYLCASSLWGQGDYNEQFFGPGTRLTVL.

This clonotype occurred many times. The V gene is TRBV6-5, the J gene TRBJ1-1; 8 bases fit TRBD1. CDR1 and CDR2 from the germline V gene are MNHEY and SVGAGI. CDR3 length: 14 amino acids. Germline trimming cut 3 bases from V and 6 bases from J; bases unmatched to any gene: 6. The CDR3 DNA sequence: TGTGCCAGCAGTTATTGGGGACAGGACGCTGAAGCTTTCTTT. It encodes CASSYWGQDAEAFF.

This clonotype was observed many times. The V gene is TRBV25-1, the J gene TRBJ1-5; the D gene is possibly TRBD1 (6 bases). Germline V gene data show CDR1 as MGHDK and CDR2 as SYGVNS. This CDR3 has 14 amino acids. V lost 2 bases, J lost 7 bases, and 12 bases lay in between. CDR3 bases: TGTGCCAGCAGTGAAAGGGGGGCAAGGCAGCCCCAGCATTTT. It encodes CASSERGARQPQHF.

Comments on this clonotype: A much larger clone sits a single nucleotide away, making a read error possible. The J gene is TRBJ2-2, the V gene TRBV5-1; D gene ambiguous. The V end was cut by 0 bases, the J end by 4 bases, with 13 bases between. The CDR3 totals 16 residues. The germline CDR1 and CDR2 sequences are SGHRS and YFSETQ. The CDR3 is CASSLADGRSTGELFF. The DNA for the CDR3 is TGCGCCAGCAGCTTGGCCGATGGGCGGAGCACCGGGGAGCTGTTTTTT.

This clonotype was recorded many times. J is TRBJ1-2 and V is TRBV27; TRBD1 matches 7 bases. This CDR3 has 14 residues. Germline CDR1 reads MNHEY; CDR2 reads SMNVEV (reference sequence). With V trimmed by 5 bases and J by 3 bases, 6 bases remained unmatched. This CDR3 reads CASSVRQGYYGYTF. CDR3 nucleotide sequence: TGTGCCAGCAGTGTGAGACAGGGCTACTATGGCTACACCTTC.